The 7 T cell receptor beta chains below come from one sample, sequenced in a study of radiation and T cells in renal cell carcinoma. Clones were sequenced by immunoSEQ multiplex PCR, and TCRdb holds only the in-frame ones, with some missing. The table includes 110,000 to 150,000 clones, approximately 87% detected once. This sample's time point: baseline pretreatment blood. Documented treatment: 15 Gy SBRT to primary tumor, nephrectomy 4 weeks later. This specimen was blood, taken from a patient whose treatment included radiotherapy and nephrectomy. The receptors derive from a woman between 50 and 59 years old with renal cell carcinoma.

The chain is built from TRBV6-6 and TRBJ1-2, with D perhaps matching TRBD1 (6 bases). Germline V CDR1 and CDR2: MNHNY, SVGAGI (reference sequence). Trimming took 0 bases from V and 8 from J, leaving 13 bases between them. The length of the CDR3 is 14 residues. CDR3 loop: CASSYSSRGGGYTF. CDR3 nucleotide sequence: TGTGCCAGCAGTTACTCGAGCAGGGGAGGCGGCTACACCTTC.

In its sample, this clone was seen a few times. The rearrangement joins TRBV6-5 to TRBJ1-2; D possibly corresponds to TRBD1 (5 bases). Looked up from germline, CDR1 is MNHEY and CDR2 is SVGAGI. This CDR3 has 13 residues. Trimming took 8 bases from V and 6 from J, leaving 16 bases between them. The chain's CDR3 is CASGWMGDHGYTF. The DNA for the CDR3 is TGTGCCAGCGGTTGGATGGGGGATCATGGCTACACCTTC.

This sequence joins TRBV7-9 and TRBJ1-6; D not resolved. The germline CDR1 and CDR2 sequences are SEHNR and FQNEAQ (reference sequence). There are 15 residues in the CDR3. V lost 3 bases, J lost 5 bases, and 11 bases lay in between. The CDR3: CASSFHSPDNSPLHF. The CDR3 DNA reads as TGTGCCAGCAGCTTCCACAGCCCGGATAATTCACCCCTCCACTTT.

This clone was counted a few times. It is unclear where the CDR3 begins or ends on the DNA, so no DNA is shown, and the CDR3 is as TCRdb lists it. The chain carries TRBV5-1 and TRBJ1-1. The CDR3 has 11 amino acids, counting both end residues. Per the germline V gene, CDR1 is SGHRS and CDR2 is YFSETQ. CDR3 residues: CASSFGKGSIF.

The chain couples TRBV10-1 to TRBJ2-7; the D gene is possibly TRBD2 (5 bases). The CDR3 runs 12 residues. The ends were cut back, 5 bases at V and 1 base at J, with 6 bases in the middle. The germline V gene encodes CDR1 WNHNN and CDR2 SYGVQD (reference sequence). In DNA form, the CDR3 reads TGCGCCAGCAGTCGGGGTTCCTACGAGCAGTACTTC. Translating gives CASSRGSYEQYF.

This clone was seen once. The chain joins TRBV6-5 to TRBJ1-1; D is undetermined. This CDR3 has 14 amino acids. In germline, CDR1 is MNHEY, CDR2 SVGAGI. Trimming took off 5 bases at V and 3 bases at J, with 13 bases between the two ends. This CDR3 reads CASSPAGRDTEAFF. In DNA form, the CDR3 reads TGTGCCAGCAGTCCCGCCGGGAGGGACACTGAAGCTTTCTTT.

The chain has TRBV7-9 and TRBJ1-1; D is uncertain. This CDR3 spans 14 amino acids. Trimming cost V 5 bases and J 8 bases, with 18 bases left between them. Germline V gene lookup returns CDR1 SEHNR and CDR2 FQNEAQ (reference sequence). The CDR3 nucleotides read TGTGCCAGCAGCCTCGATAGGGATAGATTCGAAGCTTTCTTT. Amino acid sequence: CASSLDRDRFEAFF.